This TCR beta chain was recorded in a study of cytomegalovirus exposure and HLA in healthy donors. The ends were cut back, 0 bases at V and 5 bases at J, with 7 bases in the middle. The CDR3 is 14 residues long. Germline-derived CDR1 and CDR2 are LGHNA and YSLEER. Separate from the roughly 700-subject first cohort was the approximately 130-subject validation cohort, to which the donors belonged. Of note for this clone: The antigen remains unidentified.

Findings and caveats of the study: Researchers catalogued over 150 TCR beta chains as cytomegalovirus-associated. CMV antigen specificity was confirmed in vitro for three CMV-associated chains.

Measured with immunoSEQ multiplex PCR; TCRdb has only the in-frame clones, and not every one. The sample records 250,000 to 400,000 clones, approximately 85% being singletons. The TCR originated in a man under 40 in good health and CMV-seronegative. V gene TRBV4-3 combines with J gene TRBJ1-4; D gene uncertain. Sequencing was performed on PBMCs. The CDR3 DNA reads as TGCGCCAGCAGCCAAGATTTCGGGAATGAAAAACTGTTTTTT. Its translation is CASSQDFGNEKLFF.